Listed here is a single TCR beta chain. Seattle patient enrollment occurred during active infection, with longitudinal follow-up thereafter. In the authors' methods: Estimation of nucleated cell counts relied on the amplification of reference gene primers. Method: immunoSEQ multiplex PCR; TCRdb's copy keeps in-frame clones and lacks some. The DNA was the basis for D and trimming; V, J and clone size are from that table. Of 300,000 to 350,000 clones in the sample, over 80% were seen once. This entry belongs to a study of blood T cell repertoires in COVID-19. Background on the study: The analysed material was cDNA or gDNA that came from T cells, B-cell-depleted T cells, or PBMCs.

The germline CDR1 and CDR2 sequences are SGHNT and YYREEE (reference sequence). CDR3 size: 14 residues. V gave up 4 bases and J gave up 3 bases; unmatched junction bases: 7. The V call is TRBV5-4, the J call TRBJ2-7; 7 nucleotides line up with TRBD2. The sample was peripheral blood. This clonotype was obtained from a woman aged 45 to 65 with COVID-19, enrolled during active disease. CDR3 protein: CASSPPGLVYEQYF. Written as DNA, the CDR3 is TGTGCCAGCAGCCCCCCTGGACTAGTCTACGAGCAGTACTTC. Together with reference TRBV5-4 and TRBJ2-7, the CDR3 gives the full variable domain: ETGVTQSPTHLIKTRGQQVTLRCSSQSGHNTVSWYQQALGQGPQFIFQYYREEENGRGNFPPRFSGLQFPNYSSELNVNALELDDSALYLCASSPPGLVYEQYFGPGTRLTVT.